The 3 T cell receptor beta chains below were found in one sample sequenced in a study of tumor-infiltrating lymphocytes in primary liver carcinoma. The authors made TCR beta cDNA from 450 to 600 ng total RNA with a constant-region primer. Employing slightly modified ARM-PCR, three nested multiplex PCR rounds were run, and these gave rise to the TCR beta libraries. For approximately 11 cycles apiece, the opening two PCR rounds ran with TRBV1-TRBV30 forward primers and a C-beta reverse primer. Via MiXCR, TCRdb re-called the multiplex PCR reads, giving one row per CDR3 protein. The repertoire includes 200,000 or so distinct CDR3 sequences, around three fifths of them detected once, and 6% to 8.5% sits in the top ten. The blood RNA (from unsorted whole blood) was obtained, and germline DNA was also extracted. The source material was peripheral blood. The origin of the receptors is a woman in her sixties with primary liver carcinoma and hepatitis B virus infection.

The chain employs TRBV28 and TRBJ2-7, with 8 bases fitting TRBD1. With 7 bases clipped from V and 6 bases from J, the junction kept 14 bases outside the gene matches. Germline V gives CDR1 MDHEN, CDR2 SYDVKM. This CDR3 is 15 amino acids long. The CDR3 loop reads CASKDWRQGIAEQYF. The CDR3 DNA sequence: TGTGCCAGCAAGGATTGGAGACAGGGGATAGCCGAGCAGTACTTC. The full variable domain, rest sourced from reference TRBV28 and TRBJ2-7, is DVKVTQSSRYLVKRTGEKVFLECVQDMDHENMFWYRQDPGLGLRLIYFSYDVKMKEKGDIPEGYSVSREKKERFSLILESASTNQTSMYLCASKDWRQGIAEQYFGPGTRLTVT.

A note on this clonotype: A read error may produce the germline difference seen at one junction end. V usage is TRBV7-8 and J usage is TRBJ1-5; D might be TRBD1 (5 bases). Germline assignment: CDR1 SGHVS and CDR2 FQNEAQ. There are 15 residues in the CDR3. As DNA, the CDR3 is TGTGCCAGCAGTTTATCAGGGCAGATTTCCCAGCCCCGGCATTTT. This translates into CASSLSGQISQPRHF.

A word on this clonotype: A clone one base away is much larger, so this may be a read error. The chain uses TRBV6-5 and TRBJ1-1; TRBD1 is a possible D gene (5 bases). In germline, CDR1 is MNHEY, CDR2 SVGAGI. V lost 5 bases to trimming and J lost 0 bases, with 16 bases between them. The CDR3 is made up of 16 amino acids. The CDR3 sequence is CASSAGPGRLNTEAFF. CDR3 sequence (DNA): TGTGCCAGCAGTGCCGGCCCGGGACGGTTGAACACTGAAGCTTTCTTT.